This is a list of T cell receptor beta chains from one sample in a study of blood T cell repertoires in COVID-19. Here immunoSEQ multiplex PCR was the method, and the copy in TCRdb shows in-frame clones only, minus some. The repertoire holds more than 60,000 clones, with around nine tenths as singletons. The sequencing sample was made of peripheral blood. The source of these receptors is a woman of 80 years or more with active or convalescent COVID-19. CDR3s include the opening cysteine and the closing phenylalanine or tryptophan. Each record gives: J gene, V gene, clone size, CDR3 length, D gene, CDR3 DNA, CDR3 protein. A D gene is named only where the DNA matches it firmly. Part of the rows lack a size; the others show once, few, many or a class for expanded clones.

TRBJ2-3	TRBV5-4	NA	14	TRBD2	TGTGCCAGCAGGACCAGCGGGGGGACAGATACGCAGTATTTT	CASRTSGGTDTQYF
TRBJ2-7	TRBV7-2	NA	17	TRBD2	TGTGCCAGCAGTTTCCGGCTAGCGGGAGCGGTATCCTACGAGCAGTACTTC	CASSFRLAGAVSYEQYF
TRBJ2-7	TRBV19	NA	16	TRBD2	TGTGCCAGTAGTCCCCGGGGAGGGGCCCTCTCCTACGAGCAGTACTTC	CASSPRGGALSYEQYF
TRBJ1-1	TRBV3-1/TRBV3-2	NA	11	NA	TGTGCCAGCAGCCAAGGGGCAGGGTGGCTTTTT	CASSQGAGWLF
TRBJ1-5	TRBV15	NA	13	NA	TGTGCCACCAGCGAAGAGTCGGGTCAGCCCCAGCATTTT	CATSEESGQPQHF
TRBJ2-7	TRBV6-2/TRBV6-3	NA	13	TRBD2	TGTGCCAGCAGTAACCAGCGGGGATACGAGCAGTACTTC	CASSNQRGYEQYF
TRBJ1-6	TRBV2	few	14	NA	TGTGCCAGCAGTGGGGCAACCTATAATTCACCCCTCCACTTT	CASSGATYNSPLHF
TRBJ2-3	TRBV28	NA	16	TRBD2	TGTGCCAGCCTTCCTACTCTTGGCGGGAGGGCAGATACGCAGTATTTT	CASLPTLGGRADTQYF
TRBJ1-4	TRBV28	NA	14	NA	TGTGCCAGCAACCCTCGGGGGGAGGGTGAAAAACTGTTTTTT	CASNPRGEGEKLFF
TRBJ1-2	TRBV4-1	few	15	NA	TGCGCCAGCAGCCAAGTGTGGACAGAAAACTATGGCTACACCTTC	CASSQVWTENYGYTF
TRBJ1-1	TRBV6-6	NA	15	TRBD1	TGTGCCAGCAGTTCGCCGGGACAGGGGAACACTGAAGCTTTCTTT	CASSSPGQGNTEAFF
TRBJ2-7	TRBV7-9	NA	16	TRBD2	TGTGCCAGCAGTCATCCCCCTCGGGGGGACTCCTACGAGCAGTACTTC	CASSHPPRGDSYEQYF
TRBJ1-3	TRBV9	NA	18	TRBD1	TGTGCCAGCAGCGTAGCTGTACAGGGGCCTTTCTCTGGAAACACCATATATTTT	CASSVAVQGPFSGNTIYF